This paragraph covers one T cell receptor beta chain sequence. The antigen it binds to is not known. Within one base of it there is no much larger clone, and no base qualities were kept. Participants in the prospective study were aged 18 to 89 years, lived in more than 20 United States geographic areas, and enrolled through a virtual design. To assign participants to cohorts, the prospective study relied on clinical history that participants themselves reported in a screening survey and a study questionnaire. ImmuneRACE Cohort 3 recovered participants were defined by two consecutive negative NP/OP PCR tests, healthcare professional clearance, or symptom resolution. Each participant in the prospective study had whole blood, serum and a nasopharyngeal or oropharyngeal swab collected by mobile phlebotomists. Additional blood draws and questionnaires over an approximately 2-month period could optionally be provided by prospective study participants. Before DNA extraction, prospective study blood samples were shipped either frozen or at room temperature.

For this chain, trimming is 5 bases at the V end and 7 bases at the J end, and the number of junction bases without a gene match is 10. CDR1 LNHDA and CDR2 SQIVND were looked up in the germline V gene (reference sequence). The CDR3, cysteine through phenylalanine, is 15 amino acids long. The sequence is cut down to CDR3 DNA, 45 bases in frame from base 1. TCRbeta CDR3 regions were amplified from genomic DNA using the immunoSEQ Assay, a bias-controlled multiplex PCR. As for the authors' bioinformatics: Nucleated cell counts per sample were estimated from amplification of reference gene primers within the assay. To quantify the absolute abundance of each unique TCRbeta CDR3 rearrangement, sequence reads were collapsed and filtered. Productive Simpson clonality was computed per sample as the square root of Simpson's diversity index over productive rearrangements. TCRdb mirrors the immuneACCESS table, restricted to in-frame sequences. Some clones are absent from its copies; in checked studies, under half trace to an unresolved V gene, and the reason for the others is unknown. The DNA gave D and trimming, while V, J and clone size come from that table. The sample table records hundreds of thousands of clones; approximately 86% of these occur just once. The top ten clones comprise approximately 1.6% of the sample.

This entry is derived from a study of blood T cell repertoires in COVID-19 (dated by TCRdb to the early 2020s). Study-level background: The collaborator samples originated in the United States, Italy and Spain and spanned the acute and convalescent phases of COVID-19. HLA class I and class II types, where available, came from metadata supplied by the sample provider rather than from assay-based typing. The samples were drawn from the first 160 participants of the ongoing ImmuneRACE study and from 1,254 subjects provided by 6 global collaborators. The material from the prospective study consisted of cDNA or gDNA derived from T cells, B-cell-depleted T cells, or PBMCs. Sample metadata almost always included a de-identified subject ID, COVID-19 status, age in years and sex. A freely available public database, intended as a resource for researchers studying the immune response to SARS-CoV-2, is where the repertoires were released. The dataset comprised deeply sampled blood TCRbeta repertoires from subjects exposed to, actively infected with, or recovered from COVID-19. Findings and caveats that apply to the study as a whole: How much clinical and demographic metadata was included differed by source and by participant, and the metadata was provided uncurated.

The sequence was obtained from a woman between 50 and 59 years old who had recovered from COVID-19. The rearranged chain carries TRBV19 and TRBJ2-1; the junction holds 8 bases that match TRBD2. Sequences were obtained from PBMCs or T cells enriched from blood (not recorded which). The CDR3: CASSFREGSKNEQFF. The nucleotides are TGTGCCAGTAGTTTCCGGGAGGGTTCAAAGAATGAGCAGTTCTTC.